This T cell receptor beta chain appears in the sequencing data of a study of shared clonotypes between healthy human individuals. Study-wide background: Sampling drew on donors who were a couple of women and three men aged 18 to 49. The study used three CD4 naive, three CD4 memory, two CD8 naive and one CD8 memory plate per donor. Study-level points and caveats: Around 5.4% of naive CD4 clonotypes were common to four donors. Clonotypes not shared had lower generation probabilities than those common to all four donors.

This clone was detected once. Its matching antigen is unknown. It was CD45RO-negative cells, positively selected for CCR7, that made up naive CD8 cells, with terminally differentiated effector memory CD45RA+ cells excluded. This CDR3 has 13 residues. V shed 6 bases and J shed 6 bases, with 13 bases lying between them. Germline CDR1 and CDR2: MNHNY and SVGAGI (reference sequence). Profiled with immunoSEQ multiplex PCR; TCRdb holds only in-frame clones, not every one. Of roughly 2 million clones listed, over 85% are singletons. The source is a man aged 18 to 29 in good health. The specimen was naive CD8+ T cells sorted from blood. The genes are TRBV6-6 and TRBJ2-3; the D gene is possibly TRBD2 (5 bases). The CDR3 bases are TGTGCCAGCAGCCAGTCGACGGGGGATACGCAGTATTTT. It is translated as CASSQSTGDTQYF.